The 25 T cell receptor beta chains given below trace back to one sample, sequenced in a study of blood T cell repertoires in COVID-19. Profiled with immunoSEQ multiplex PCR; TCRdb holds only in-frame clones, not every one. This table holds 150,000 to 200,000 clones, 88% found once. What was sequenced was peripheral blood. These receptors were taken from a human donor in a cohort sampled during active COVID-19.

This rearrangement joins TRBV5-1 to TRBJ2-2, with TRBD2 identical over 7 bases. Per germline, CDR1 SGHRS and CDR2 YFSETQ. V lost 4 bases to trimming and J lost 3 bases; unmatched junction nucleotides: 12. The CDR3 consists of 17 residues. In nucleotides, the CDR3 is TGCGCCAGCAGCCCAAACGCGGGGAGGGCCGACACCGGGGAGCTGTTTTTT. Amino acids: CASSPNAGRADTGELFF.

V is TRBV15 and J is TRBJ1-1; D remains ambiguous. Germline CDR1 is LNHNV and CDR2 is YYDKDF (reference sequence). The length of the CDR3 is 15 residues. V was shortened by 4 bases and J by 3 bases, with 15 bases between the two germline ends. The CDR3 region has the DNA TGTGCCACCAGCACGACCAACCACGGGTACACTGAAGCTTTCTTT. Its translation is CATSTTNHGYTEAFF.

The chain combines TRBV28 with TRBJ2-3; 9 bases line up with TRBD2. The CDR3 consists of 15 residues. J gave up 6 bases and V 4 bases, and 8 bases lay outside the gene matches. CDR1 and CDR2 (germline): MDHEN, SYDVKM. The CDR3 loop is CASSSPGLAWDTQYF. The DNA of the CDR3 is TGTGCCAGCAGTTCTCCGGGACTAGCTTGGGATACGCAGTATTTT.

The genes are TRBV9 and TRBJ2-5, with 8 bases that match TRBD2. The CDR3 covers 14 residues. Germline V CDR1 and CDR2: SGDLS, YYNGEE. The J segment lost 1 base and the V segment lost 4 bases, leaving 3 bases of the junction unmatched. CDR3 coding DNA: TGTGCCAGCAGCCGAAGCGGGGGCCAAGAGACCCAGTACTTC. Translating it yields CASSRSGGQETQYF.

This clone has only a few counts. This sequence joins TRBV7-9 and TRBJ1-4; D perhaps matches TRBD1 (5 bases). Germline assignment: CDR1 SEHNR and CDR2 FQNEAQ (reference sequence). The CDR3 covers 13 residues. V lost 6 bases and J lost 8, with 13 bases in between. CDR3 DNA: TGTGCCAGCAGAGGCAGGGCAAAGGAAAAACTGTTTTTT. This codes for CASRGRAKEKLFF. The full variable domain, its missing parts supplied by reference TRBV7-9 and TRBJ1-4, is DTGVSQNPRHKITKRGQNVTFRCDPISEHNRLYWYRQTLGQGPEFLTYFQNEAQLEKSRLLSDRFSAERPKGSFSTLEIQRTEQGDSAMYLCASRGRAKEKLFFGSGTQLSVL.

The V call is TRBV5-1, the J call TRBJ2-2; 9 positions match TRBD1. The CDR3 has 16 amino acids. The V gene end was trimmed by 2 bases and the J gene end by 0 bases; junction bases not matched to a gene: 2. Germline CDR1 is SGHRS and CDR2 is YFSETQ. DNA of the CDR3: TGCGCCAGCAGCTTCCGACAGGGGGCGAACACCGGGGAGCTGTTTTTT. Translated, it gives CASSFRQGANTGELFF.

V is TRBV30 and J is TRBJ1-1; 8 bases map to TRBD1. This CDR3 spans 12 amino acids. V shed 5 bases, J shed 4 bases, and the junction held 3 bases outside the gene matches. Germline V CDR1 and CDR2: GTSNPN, SVGIG (reference sequence). CDR3 DNA sequence: TGTGCCTGGGCTACAGGGGGCACTGAAGCTTTCTTT. Translated, it gives CAWATGGTEAFF.

The chain is built from TRBV4-1 and TRBJ1-2; a weak D match, TRBD1 (6 bases). This CDR3 is built from 13 residues. Trimming stripped 4 bases from V and 8 bases from J, with 14 bases between. The V gene's germline CDR1 is MGHRA and CDR2 YSYEKL. The CDR3 DNA sequence: TGCGCCAGCAGCCCCATTGGGGGCGTGGGCTACACCTTC. Its protein product is CASSPIGGVGYTF.

J is TRBJ1-5 and V is TRBV15; no firm D call. Germline V lookup: CDR1 LNHNV, CDR2 YYDKDF (reference sequence). The V end lost 3 bases, the J end lost 6 bases, and 9 bases lay between the germline ends. The CDR3 is 13 residues long. CDR3 in DNA: TGTGCCACCAGCAGCGGGTACGCTCAGCCCCAGCATTTT. This encodes CATSSGYAQPQHF.

CDR3 sequence: CASSSPTSGKTNEQFF. CDR3 coding DNA: TGTGCCAGCAGTTCGCCCACTAGCGGTAAAACCAATGAGCAGTTCTTC. The chain employs TRBV28 and TRBJ2-1, with 8 bases lining up with TRBD2. V lost 4 bases to trimming and J lost 6 bases; unmatched junction nucleotides: 11. The germline CDR1 and CDR2 sequences are MDHEN and SYDVKM. The CDR3 length is 16 residues.

CDR3 region: CASSPPGRGTDTQYF. The CDR3 DNA sequence: TGCGCCAGCAGCCCCCCTGGGAGAGGGACAGATACGCAGTATTTT. V usage is TRBV4-1 and J usage is TRBJ2-3; possible D gene TRBD2, 5 bases. Germline-derived CDR1 and CDR2 are MGHRA and YSYEKL. The CDR3 covers 15 residues. The V end lost 4 bases, the J end lost 3 bases, and 14 bases lay between the germline ends.

The chain carries TRBV11-2 and TRBJ2-1; the match to TRBD1 covers 8 bases. Germline V gene lookup returns CDR1 SGHAT and CDR2 FQNNGV. This CDR3 has 14 amino acids. Trimming at V came to 7 bases and at J to 8 bases, leaving 10 bases not matched to a gene. The CDR3 sequence: CASNSGRGLDEQFF. Here the CDR3 DNA reads TGTGCCAGCAACTCTGGCAGGGGGCTAGATGAGCAGTTCTTC.

V usage is TRBV6-4 and J usage is TRBJ2-1; D might be TRBD2 (6 bases). Deletions cut 4 bases from V and 5 bases from J, with 12 bases between. CDR3 length: 14 residues. Germline V lookup: CDR1 MRHNA, CDR2 SNTAGT. CDR3 sequence: CASSVIAEDNEQFF. The CDR3 coding sequence is TGTGCCAGCAGTGTGATAGCGGAGGACAATGAGCAGTTCTTC.

The V gene is TRBV7-8, the J gene TRBJ2-5; 13 nucleotides line up with TRBD2. Unmatched junction bases numbered 12, after V lost 7 bases and J lost 4 bases. Per germline, CDR1 SGHVS and CDR2 FQNEAQ. CDR3 length: 17 residues. The CDR3 is CASTFGTSGVRGETQYF. CDR3 sequence (DNA): TGTGCCAGCACCTTCGGGACTAGCGGGGTGAGGGGAGAGACCCAGTACTTC. The full variable domain, with the rest looked up from reference TRBV7-8 and TRBJ2-5, is GAGVSQSPRYKVAKRGQDVALRCDPISGHVSLFWYQQALGQGPEFLTYFQNEAQLDKSGLPSDRFFAERPEGSVSTLKIQRTQQEDSAVYLCASTFGTSGVRGETQYFGPGTRLLVL.

The chain carries TRBV6-5 and TRBJ1-2; D gene unclear. The CDR3 has 13 residues. In germline, CDR1 is MNHEY, CDR2 SVGAGI. Trimming removed 10 bases from V and 6 bases from J, with 18 bases in between. The CDR3 nucleotides are TGTGCCATCATGACGATCACGGGGAATGGCTACACCTTC. Amino acids: CAIMTITGNGYTF.

The chain uses TRBV5-1 and TRBJ1-6; no clear D. This CDR3 has 15 amino acids. Trimming took 5 bases from V and 0 from J, leaving 9 bases between them. Germline CDR1 reads SGHRS; CDR2 reads YFSETQ. CDR3 bases: TGCGCCAGCAGACTCACTAGCTCCTATAATTCACCCCTCCACTTT. Protein: CASRLTSSYNSPLHF. Together with reference TRBV5-1 and TRBJ1-6, the CDR3 gives the full variable domain: KAGVTQTPRYLIKTRGQQVTLSCSPISGHRSVSWYQQTPGQGLQFLFEYFSETQRNKGNFPGRFSGRQFSNSRSEMNVSTLELGDSALYLCASRLTSSYNSPLHFGNGTRLTVT.

The genes are TRBV29-1 and TRBJ2-2; D is possibly TRBD1 (6 bases). Germline V CDR1 and CDR2: SQVTM, ANQGSEA. CDR3 length: 14 amino acids. The ends were cut back, 6 bases at V and 1 base at J, with 12 bases in the middle. The CDR3 region is CSVRDRRNTGELFF. The CDR3 nucleotides read TGCAGCGTCCGCGACAGGCGGAACACCGGGGAGCTGTTTTTT.

This rearrangement joins TRBV7-9 to TRBJ2-2; 8 bases agree with TRBD2. The CDR3 contains 16 residues. The germline V gene encodes CDR1 SEHNR and CDR2 FQNEAQ (reference sequence). After removal of 1 base from V and 6 bases from J, the junction contained 7 bases not matched to a gene. CDR3 coding DNA: TGTGCCAGCAGCTTAGGAAACGGGAGGGCCGCCGGGGAGCTGTTTTTT. Amino acids: CASSLGNGRAAGELFF. The full variable domain, with the rest looked up from reference TRBV7-9 and TRBJ2-2, is DTGVSQNPRHKITKRGQNVTFRCDPISEHNRLYWYRQTLGQGPEFLTYFQNEAQLEKSRLLSDRFSAERPKGSFSTLEIQRTEQGDSAMYLCASSLGNGRAAGELFFGEGSRLTVL.

The rearrangement links TRBV5-6 to TRBJ1-5, with D perhaps TRBD1 (6 bases). Trimming left V 2 bases short and J 5 bases short, with 17 bases between. CDR3 length equals 16 residues. Germline CDR1 SGHDT, CDR2 YYEEEE. CDR3 DNA sequence: TGTGCCAGCAGCTTCATGTCCACGGGACAAGATCAGCCCCAGCATTTT. This encodes CASSFMSTGQDQPQHF.

The rearrangement joins TRBV2 to TRBJ1-5; D is possibly TRBD1 (5 bases). The CDR3 extends over 15 amino acids. V gave up 3 bases and J gave up 2 bases, with 11 bases separating them. Germline V lookup: CDR1 SNHLY, CDR2 FYNNEI. The CDR3 protein is CASSEVRGGNQPQHF. Written as DNA, the CDR3 is TGTGCCAGCAGTGAGGTAAGGGGCGGCAATCAGCCCCAGCATTTT. Together with reference TRBV2 and TRBJ1-5, the CDR3 gives the full variable domain: EPEVTQTPSHQVTQMGQEVILRCVPISNHLYFYWYRQILGQKVEFLVSFYNNEISEKSEIFDDQFSVERPDGSNFTLKIRSTKLEDSAMYFCASSEVRGGNQPQHFGDGTRLSIL.

The rearrangement uses TRBV27 and TRBJ2-3, with 8 positions matching TRBD2. The CDR3 is made up of 16 amino acids. Germline V gene data show CDR1 as MNHEY and CDR2 as SMNVEV (reference sequence). V shed 0 bases, J shed 3 bases, and the junction held 5 bases outside the gene matches. CDR3 coding DNA: TGTGCCAGCAGTTTATCTAGCGGGGTAGGAACAGATACGCAGTATTTT. Translating it yields CASSLSSGVGTDTQYF.

This chain joins TRBV2 and TRBJ2-6, with 9 bases aligning to TRBD1. In germline, CDR1 is SNHLY, CDR2 FYNNEI. V lost 4 bases, J lost 0 bases, and 10 bases stayed unmatched. This CDR3 has 19 residues. The CDR3 sequence is CASSVLGGQGLSGANVLTF. CDR3 DNA: TGTGCCAGCAGTGTATTAGGGGGACAGGGACTCTCTGGGGCCAACGTCCTGACTTTC. Looking up the rest from reference TRBV2 and TRBJ2-6 gives the full variable domain: EPEVTQTPSHQVTQMGQEVILRCVPISNHLYFYWYRQILGQKVEFLVSFYNNEISEKSEIFDDQFSVERPDGSNFTLKIRSTKLEDSAMYFCASSVLGGQGLSGANVLTFGAGSRLTVL.

This rearrangement joins TRBV3-1 (or the pseudogene TRBV3-2) to TRBJ1-4, with TRBD1 as a possible D gene (5 bases). Germline CDR1 and CDR2: LGHDT and YNNKEL (reference sequence). The CDR3 has 12 amino acids. The V end lost 2 bases, the J end lost 7 bases, and 5 bases lay between the germline ends. DNA of the CDR3: TGTGCCAGCAGCCAACAGGGTGAAAAACTGTTTTTT. This gives the protein CASSQQGEKLFF.

The genes are TRBV7-9 and TRBJ2-3, with TRBD2 matching 10 bases. CDR3 length: 15 residues. The V gene's germline CDR1 is SEHNR and CDR2 FQNEAQ (reference sequence). Unmatched junction bases numbered 2, after V lost 1 base and J lost 4 bases. CDR3 residues: CASSLGAGGPDTQYF. The CDR3 region has the DNA TGTGCCAGCAGCTTAGGAGCGGGGGGGCCAGATACGCAGTATTTT.

The chain links TRBV4-1 to TRBJ1-1, with a possible D match to TRBD1 (6 bases). Trimming stripped 0 bases from V and 11 bases from J, with 16 bases between. The length of the CDR3 is 14 residues. Germline loops: CDR1 MGHRA, CDR2 YSYEKL. CDR3 coding DNA: TGCGCCAGCAGCCAAGAATTTGGCAGGGGTAGTGCTTTCTTT. Amino acid sequence: CASSQEFGRGSAFF.